This TCR beta chain comes out of a study of blood T cell repertoires in COVID-19 (dated by TCRdb to about 2020). Study-level background: Samples from collaborators originated in the United States, Italy and Spain and spanned both the acute and convalescent phases of COVID-19. The material from the prospective study consisted of cDNA or gDNA derived from T cells, B-cell-depleted T cells, or PBMCs. Subjects who had been exposed to COVID-19, were actively infected with it, or had recovered from it provided the deeply sampled blood TCRbeta repertoires that made up the dataset. A freely available public database, intended as a resource for researchers studying the immune response to SARS-CoV-2, is where the repertoires were released. Samples came from the ongoing ImmuneRACE study (first 160 participants) plus 1,254 subjects from 6 global collaborators. The sample metadata nearly always contained a de-identified subject ID, COVID-19 status, age in years and sex. Where available, HLA class I and class II types were obtained from metadata supplied by the sample provider rather than from assay-based typing. What the research found in general, with its limitations: Clinical and demographic metadata were provided uncurated, with the amount varying by source and participant.

The CDR3 sequence holds 14 residues, the cysteine and phenylalanine included. Only the CDR3 region is kept as DNA, spanning 42 bases read in frame from base 1. Trimming takes 6 bases off V and 5 bases off J; junction bases not matched to a gene: 7. The germline V gene encodes CDR1 SNHLY and CDR2 FYNNEI. TCRbeta CDR3 regions were amplified from genomic DNA using the immunoSEQ Assay, a bias-controlled multiplex PCR. Turning to the authors' computational methods: The number of nucleated cells in each sample was estimated by amplification of reference gene primers within the assay. To quantify the absolute abundance of each unique TCRbeta CDR3 rearrangement, sequence reads were collapsed and filtered. Productive Simpson clonality was computed per sample as the square root of Simpson's diversity index over productive rearrangements. The immuneACCESS repertoire file appears here via TCRdb, limited to in-frame rearrangements. These files lack a portion of the clones; in checked studies, under half of the deficit traces to unresolved V genes, and the cause of the others is not known. That table supplies the V and J calls and clone size; D and trimming were determined from the DNA. The sample table shows under 300,000 clones, and approximately 92% are seen once. In total, the top ten clones hold 3.5% to 5.5% of the sample.

Turning to this clone: The specificity of this receptor is unknown. The record has no base qualities; no much larger clone is one base away.

Another Seattle source contributed samples from volunteer blood donors who had recovered from COVID-19. Whole blood was collected in K2EDTA tubes by collaborating institutions according to the institutions' own protocols. For TCRbeta analysis, collaborators shipped samples as frozen whole blood, isolated PBMCs, or DNA extracted from either of those sample types. The receptor was derived from a woman in her 40s who had recovered from COVID-19. Sequenced: peripheral blood. In this chain, TRBV2 is recombined with TRBJ2-5, with 9 bases matching TRBD1. The nucleotide sequence is given as TGTGCCAGCAGGATACAGGGGGCGGGCGAGACCCAGTACTTC. This gives the protein CASRIQGAGETQYF.